This T cell receptor beta chain is from a study of T-cell memory formation after mild COVID-19. Trimming cost V 3 bases and J 6 bases; bases outside gene matches: 7. CDR3 length: 15 amino acids. Germline values: CDR1 SGHVS, CDR2 FNYEAQ. Study results and caveats: CM and EM subsets held most contracting CD4+ clones; EMRA held CD8+ ones.

TCRdb ran MiXCR on the 5' RACE reads and lists one entry per CDR3 protein. The sample has roughly 130,000 distinct CDR3 sequences; over 15% are singletons. This clonotype came up a few times. Its antigen remains unidentified. The sequence was collected from a man between 18 and 29 years old who had mild COVID-19 (a few samples of this study predate the infection). Cell type and time point are not known. V is TRBV7-6 and J is TRBJ1-5; 8 positions match TRBD1. Sample: PBMCs or a T cell subset sorted from them (not recorded which). CDR3 in amino acids: CASSFDPGGGQPQHF. The CDR3 DNA follows: TGTGCCAGCAGCTTCGATCCAGGGGGCGGTCAGCCCCAGCATTTT.